The sequence of this T cell receptor beta chain was determined in a study of cytomegalovirus exposure and HLA in healthy donors. Study details: Of several hundred genotyped donors, around 80% grouped in the Caucasian-associated ancestry cluster. Whole-study findings and limits: In a later analysis, parvovirus B19, influenza, CMV and Epstein-Barr virus appeared linked to several top co-occurrence clusters.

V shed 8 bases and J shed 0 bases, with 11 bases lying between them. This CDR3 is built from 14 residues. Germline V lookup: CDR1 SGHVS, CDR2 FQNEAQ. On this clone itself: Antigen specificity is unknown.

PCR was performed using 60 Vbeta and 13 Jbeta primers. Clones were sequenced by immunoSEQ multiplex PCR, and TCRdb holds only the in-frame ones, with some missing. The sample has about 150,000 clones; over 60% are singletons. This TCR was sampled from a male donor in good health and CMV-seronegative. The chain links TRBV7-8 to TRBJ1-3; D gene unclear. Material: PBMCs. The CDR3 nucleotides read TGTGCCAGCGGAACCGGGAACTCTGGAAACACCATATATTTT. Amino acids: CASGTGNSGNTIYF. Variable domain in full (rest from reference TRBV7-8 and TRBJ1-3): GAGVSQSPRYKVAKRGQDVALRCDPISGHVSLFWYQQALGQGPEFLTYFQNEAQLDKSGLPSDRFFAERPEGSVSTLKIQRTQQEDSAVYLCASGTGNSGNTIYFGEGSWLTVV.